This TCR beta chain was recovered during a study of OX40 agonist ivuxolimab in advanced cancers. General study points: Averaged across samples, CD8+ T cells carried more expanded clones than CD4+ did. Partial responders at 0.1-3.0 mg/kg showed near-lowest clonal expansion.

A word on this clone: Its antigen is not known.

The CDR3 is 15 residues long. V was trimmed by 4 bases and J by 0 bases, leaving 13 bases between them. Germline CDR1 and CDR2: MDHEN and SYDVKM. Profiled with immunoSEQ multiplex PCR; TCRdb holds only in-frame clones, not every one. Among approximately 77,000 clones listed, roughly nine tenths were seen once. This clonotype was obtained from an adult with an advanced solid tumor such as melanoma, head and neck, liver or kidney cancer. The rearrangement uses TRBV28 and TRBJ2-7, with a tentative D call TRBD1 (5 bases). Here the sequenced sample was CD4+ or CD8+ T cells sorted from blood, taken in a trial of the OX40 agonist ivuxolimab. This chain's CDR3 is CASSSSGPLSYEQYF. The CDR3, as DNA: TGTGCCAGCAGTTCCTCAGGGCCCCTCTCCTACGAGCAGTACTTC.